These T cell receptor beta chains were read from a single sample in a study of ipilimumab plus nivolumab after autologous stem cell transplantation. Here immunoSEQ multiplex PCR was the method, and the copy in TCRdb shows in-frame clones only, minus some. The table lists under 20,000 clones, around four fifths of them singletons. The sample consisted of PBMCs, taken in a trial of ipilimumab plus nivolumab as post-transplant consolidation. The receptors stem from a male donor with diffuse large B-cell lymphoma. Each CDR3 is given with its conserved first and last residue. Each record gives: J gene, clone size, V gene, D gene, CDR3 DNA, CDR3 protein. The D gene is left open where the match is weak. Clone size is given for some rows only: seen once, a few or many times, or a class if the clone is expanded.

TRBJ1-1	-	TRBV10-1	-	TGCGCCAGCAGTGACAGGGGCACTGAAGCTTTCTTT	CASSDRGTEAFF
TRBJ2-3	-	TRBV18	TRBD2	TGTGCCAGCTCACCAGCGGCGGGGGGTTCCACAGATACGCAGTATTTT	CASSPAAGGSTDTQYF
TRBJ1-2	-	TRBV4-2	TRBD1	TGTGCCAGCAGCCAAGAGGACAGGAGCACCTATGGCTACACCTTC	CASSQEDRSTYGYTF
TRBJ2-5	-	TRBV15	-	TGTGCCACCAGCAGAGATCGACTCCGGGGACAAGAGACCCAGTACTTC	CATSRDRLRGQETQYF
TRBJ2-2	once	TRBV10-3	TRBD2	TGTGCCATCAGCCTGGGACTAGGGAACACCGGGGAGCTGTTTTTT	CAISLGLGNTGELFF
TRBJ1-6	-	TRBV30	-	TGTGCCTGGAGCCCCGCACAGGGCGTGGGGTCACCCCTCCACTTT	CAWSPAQGVGSPLHF
TRBJ2-5	-	TRBV6-5	-	TGTGCCAGCAGAAAGCAAGAGACCCAGTACTTC	CASRKQETQYF
TRBJ2-7	-	TRBV18	-	TGTGCCAGCTCACAGGGGGGGACCGTCTACGAGCAGTACTTC	CASSQGGTVYEQYF
TRBJ1-6	-	TRBV18	TRBD1	TGTGCCAGCTCAACTCGGACAGGGGGCGTGAATTCACCCCTCCACTTT	CASSTRTGGVNSPLHF
TRBJ2-5	-	TRBV4-2	-	TGTGCCAGCAGCCCAAGGGGGGAGGCGGCACAAGAGACCCAGTACTTC	CASSPRGEAAQETQYF
TRBJ1-3	few	TRBV7-9	-	TGTGCCAGCAGCTTCTCTGGAAACACCATATATTTT	CASSFSGNTIYF
TRBJ2-5	-	TRBV1	-	-	CTVGRGTRQETQYF
TRBJ1-5	-	TRBV10-3	-	TGTGCCATCAGTGAGCCTGGGGTCCCTACAAATCAGCCCCAGCATTTT	CAISEPGVPTNQPQHF
TRBJ2-1	few	TRBV19	-	TGTGCCAGTGGTGCGGGCCCGGCAGGATTTGAGCAGTTCTTC	CASGAGPAGFEQFF
TRBJ1-1	-	TRBV7-9	TRBD1	TGTGCCAGCAGCTTAGGTTCCGACAGGGTATATTTGGGCACTGAAGCTTTCTTT	CASSLGSDRVYLGTEAFF
TRBJ2-5	-	TRBV29-1	-	TGCAGCGTTGAAACGTCGGCGGTCGGGGAGACCCAGTACTTC	CSVETSAVGETQYF
TRBJ2-2	-	TRBV11-3	-	TGTGCCAGCAGCTTAGGGATGGATCTAGAGACCGGGGAGCTGTTTTTT	CASSLGMDLETGELFF
TRBJ1-4	once	TRBV6-6	-	TGTGCCAGCGGGGTTTTGCGGGAAAAACTGTTTTTT	CASGVLREKLFF
TRBJ2-1	-	TRBV29-1	TRBD2	TGCAGCGTTGAATGGCCTAGCGGGGGGGCTTACAATGAGCAGTTCTTC	CSVEWPSGGAYNEQFF
TRBJ2-7	-	TRBV11-3	TRBD1	TGTGCCAGCAGCTCCGACAGGGGCCCGAATGGGAACGAGCAGTACTTC	CASSSDRGPNGNEQYF
TRBJ1-2	-	TRBV5-4	-	TGTGCCAGCAGCTTGGTTTCAGGGGTGGGCTATGGCTACACCTTC	CASSLVSGVGYGYTF
TRBJ2-3	once	TRBV4-1	-	TGCGCCAGCAGCCGCTCTATGCCGGGAACAGATACGCAGTATTTT	CASSRSMPGTDTQYF
TRBJ1-2	-	TRBV21-1	-	TGTGCCAGCATCCCCGACTGCGGAGCTAACTATGGCTACACCTTC	CASIPDCGANYGYTF
TRBJ2-1	-	TRBV27	-	TGTGCCAGCAGTGAAGGGCATGAGCAGTTCTTC	CASSEGHEQFF
TRBJ2-7	-	TRBV6-1	-	TGTGCCAGCAGTGAAGGGGTACAATACGAGCAGTACTTC	CASSEGVQYEQYF
TRBJ2-5	-	TRBV29-1	-	TGCAGCGTTGAAGTGGGGGCGCAGGAGACCCAGTACTTC	CSVEVGAQETQYF
TRBJ2-1	-	TRBV7-2	-	TGTGCCAGCAGCGCTTACCAAGGCAATGAGCAGTTCTTC	CASSAYQGNEQFF
TRBJ2-5	-	TRBV7-8	TRBD2	TGTGCCAGCAGCTTAGTGACTAGCGGGAGCCCCAGAGAGACCCAGTACTTC	CASSLVTSGSPRETQYF
TRBJ1-4	-	TRBV30	-	TGTGCCTGGAACACGAGGGAAGGGCGGGGGGAAAAACTGTTTTTT	CAWNTREGRGEKLFF
TRBJ2-2	-	TRBV12-5	-	TGTGCTAGTGGTTTGCAGGGAAAATTAGGCACCGGGGAGCTGTTTTTT	CASGLQGKLGTGELFF
TRBJ2-7	-	TRBV7-9	-	TGTGCCATTCCACTGAACCGGGACGGGGCCTACGAGCAGTACTTC	CAIPLNRDGAYEQYF
TRBJ1-1	-	TRBV7-3	-	TGTGCCAGCAGCTTAAGGGGGAACACTGAAGCTTTCTTT	CASSLRGNTEAFF
TRBJ2-6	-	TRBV11-3	-	TGTGCCAGCAGCTTATGGACGCTTAGCTCTGGGGCCAACGTCCTGACTTTC	CASSLWTLSSGANVLTF
TRBJ1-2	-	TRBV10-3	-	TGTGCCATCATGAGTAGGGCGGAGGGTTTGTATGGCTACACCTTC	CAIMSRAEGLYGYTF
TRBJ2-7	-	TRBV19	TRBD2	TGTGCCAGTAGTATCTCAGCGGGATTGAGGACCTACGAGCAGTACTTC	CASSISAGLRTYEQYF
TRBJ2-5	-	TRBV11-1	-	TGTGCCAGCAGTTCGAAGGTTACGCGGGAGACCCAGTACTTC	CASSSKVTRETQYF
TRBJ2-5	-	TRBV4-1	TRBD2	TGCGCCAGCAGCCAAGATGGTCGCGGGGGGGCCGGGACCCAGTACTTC	CASSQDGRGGAGTQYF
TRBJ1-1	-	TRBV7-2	TRBD1	TGTGCCAGCAGCTTAGAAGCAGGGGGGTTTAACACTGAAGCTTTCTTT	CASSLEAGGFNTEAFF
TRBJ2-1	-	TRBV5-1	-	TGCGCCAGCAGCTTAGGGATAGGGGGACTGTCCTACAATGAGCAGTTCTTC	CASSLGIGGLSYNEQFF
TRBJ1-2	once	TRBV28	-	TGTGCCAGCAGTTTCCTTCGGGGTTACAACTATGGCTACACCTTC	CASSFLRGYNYGYTF
TRBJ2-7	-	TRBV5-1	TRBD1	TGCGCCAGCAGCCCGGGACAGGGGCGCCACGAGCAGTACTTC	CASSPGQGRHEQYF
TRBJ1-6	-	TRBV5-1	TRBD1	TGCGCCAGCAGCTTGGTCTGGGACAGGGGTAATTCACCCCTCCACTTT	CASSLVWDRGNSPLHF
TRBJ2-3	few	TRBV28	-	TGTGCCAGCAGTTTACCCAGTCAAATCACAGATACGCAGTATTTT	CASSLPSQITDTQYF
TRBJ1-2	-	TRBV30	-	TGTGCCTGGAGTCGGTCCCTTTTTAACTATGGCTACACCTTC	CAWSRSLFNYGYTF
TRBJ2-7	-	TRBV25-1	-	TGTGCCAGCAGTGTGGGACTCCTTTCCGAGCAGTACTTC	CASSVGLLSEQYF
TRBJ1-1	-	TRBV11-1	-	TGTGCCAGCAGCTTTGGACGTCAGAACACTGAAGCTTTCTTT	CASSFGRQNTEAFF
TRBJ2-5	-	TRBV11-2	-	TGTGCCAGCAGCTCAGGGACCCCCTGGCGCCCAGGGTCAGAGACCCAGTACTTC	CASSSGTPWRPGSETQYF
TRBJ2-2	-	TRBV19	TRBD2	TGTGCCAGTAAGGTCGGGAGGGGGGAGCTGTTTTTT	CASKVGRGELFF
TRBJ1-1	once	TRBV27	TRBD1	TGTGCCAGCAGTACCCGACAGGGAACTGAAGCTTTCTTT	CASSTRQGTEAFF
TRBJ2-3	-	TRBV5-1	-	TGCGCCAGCAGCTTGGGAGGTGGGCCCCGCACAGATACGCAGTATTTT	CASSLGGGPRTDTQYF
TRBJ2-3	few	TRBV10-1	-	TGCGCCAGCAGCCCTGAAAGCACAGATACGCAGTATTTT	CASSPESTDTQYF
TRBJ2-1	-	TRBV4-1	-	TGCGCCAGCAGCCAAGATACTGGCAGCAGACCCTACAATGAGCAGTTCTTC	CASSQDTGSRPYNEQFF
TRBJ2-3	few	TRBV10-1	-	TGCGCCAGCAGCCTGGACACCAGCACAGATACGCAGTATTTT	CASSLDTSTDTQYF